The 4 T cell receptor beta chains reported below all come from one sample, sequenced in a study of breast tumors, draining lymph nodes, adjacent tissues. Axillary draining lymph nodes of breast cancer patients supplied the node samples. TCRdb passed the multiplex PCR reads through MiXCR, listing each CDR3 protein once. The repertoire includes about 200,000 distinct CDR3 sequences, approximately 33% of them detected once, and more than 4% sits in the top ten. The sequenced material came from axillary lymph node tissue. These receptors all come from a female donor with breast cancer. Some clones in this sample may be carry-over from other donors' samples.

Many counts were recorded for this clonotype. The chain joins TRBV5-8 to TRBJ2-3; 8 nucleotides align to TRBD2. J lost 5 bases, V lost 4 bases, and 6 bases had no gene match. This CDR3 is built from 14 residues. Germline CDR1 and CDR2: SGHTS and YDEGEE. The CDR3 DNA sequence: TGTGCCAGCAGCCGGGGGGGGCCGGGAGATACGCAGTATTTT. Translation: CASSRGGPGDTQYF. Combining the CDR3 with reference TRBV5-8 and TRBJ2-3 gives the whole variable domain EAGVTQSPTHLIKTRGQQATLRCSPISGHTSVYWYQQALGLGLQFLLWYDEGEERNRGNFPPRFSGRQFPNYSSELNVNALELEDSALYLCASSRGGPGDTQYFGPGTRLTVL.

On this clonotype: This sequence may be a read error, since a much larger clone differs from it by one base. The conserved phenylalanine or tryptophan is not found at the CDR3 terminus, so this likely reflects a read error. In nucleotides, the CDR3 is TGTGCCAGCAGCGTAGGAGGGCACGAGACCCAGTACTCC. It translates to CASSVGGHETQYS. The rearrangement links TRBV9 to TRBJ2-5; D is possibly TRBD2 (5 bases). The CDR3 is made up of 13 amino acids. V lost 0 bases and J 5 bases, leaving 8 bases between the germline ends. Per germline, CDR1 SGDLS and CDR2 YYNGEE.

This clonotype has a count of ten or more. The V gene is TRBV4-2, the J gene TRBJ2-2, with TRBD2 matching 9 bases. V lost 4 bases to trimming and J lost 7 bases; unmatched junction nucleotides: 10. The germline V gene has CDR1 LGHNA and CDR2 YNFKEQ. The CDR3 has 16 amino acids. Written as DNA, the CDR3 is TGTGCCAGCAGCCCTCCCCCTGCGGGGGGGCACGGGGAGCTGTTTTTT. Its protein is CASSPPPAGGHGELFF.

This clonotype was seen many times. The chain links TRBV30 to TRBJ2-5; D is tentatively TRBD1 or TRBD2 (5 bases each). This CDR3 has 13 amino acids. CDR1 is GTSNPN, CDR2 SVGIG, per germline (reference sequence). With 0 bases removed from V and 4 bases from J, the gap between germline ends came to 9 bases. CDR3 sequence: CAWSVEGPETQYF. CDR3 nucleotides: TGTGCCTGGAGTGTTGAGGGGCCAGAGACCCAGTACTTC.